This T cell receptor (beta chain) was obtained from a study of blood T cell repertoires in COVID-19. Study information: T cells, B-cell-depleted T cells, or PBMCs supplied cDNA or gDNA.

V lost 6 bases, J lost 9 bases, and 13 bases stayed unmatched. Germline loops: CDR1 SQVTM, CDR2 ANQGSEA. This CDR3 region has 14 residues. Those enrolled, adults aged about 18 to 89 years, came from 25 or so US areas. Measured with immunoSEQ multiplex PCR; TCRdb has only the in-frame clones, and not every one. The repertoire holds 300,000 to 350,000 clones, with roughly 85% as singletons. This clone was recorded a few times. Sequences were obtained from PBMCs or T cells enriched from blood (not recorded which). This TCR derives from a woman between 40 and 50 years old with acute COVID-19. The chain uses TRBV29-1 and TRBJ2-1, with 8 nucleotides matching TRBD1. In nucleotides, the CDR3 is TGCAGCGTGGACTCCTTGGACAGGGTTGCTGAGCAGTTCTTC. Residues: CSVDSLDRVAEQFF.